Presented here are 27 T cell receptor beta chains from one specimen sequenced in a study of T-cell reconstitution after alpha-beta-depleted transplantation in children. Molecular barcoding with unique molecular identifiers was used for the TCRbeta library. Each CDR3 protein gets one entry after TCRdb re-called the PCR reads with MiXCR. The sample contains 700,000 or so distinct CDR3 sequences, roughly 14% of which appear only once. The material was PBMCs, obtained before TCRalphabeta/CD19-depleted stem cell transplant. These receptors were collected from a girl between 2 and 10 years old with congenital amegakaryocytic thrombocytopenia, due to receive a stem cell transplant.

This clonotype was seen repeatedly, ten times or more. V usage is TRBV7-9 and J usage is TRBJ2-7; no clear D gene. The CDR3 consists of 13 residues. Germline lookup yields CDR1 SEHNR and CDR2 FQNEAQ (reference sequence). Trimming removed 4 bases from V and 6 bases from J, with 13 bases in between. The CDR3 coding sequence is TGTGCCAGCAGCTCCCCCGAATCTAGCGAGCAGTACTTC. Residues: CASSSPESSEQYF.

For this clonotype: Germline and junction disagree at one end, which may indicate a read error. The rearrangement joins TRBV11-2 to TRBJ2-5; no clear D gene. This CDR3 comprises 14 residues. Germline-derived CDR1 and CDR2 are SGHAT and FQNNGV. CDR3 in DNA: TGTGCCAGCAGCTTTAAAGGGTCCCAGGAGACCCAGGACTTC. This sequence encodes CASSFKGSQETQDF.

V is TRBV20-1 and J is TRBJ2-1, with 9 positions matching TRBD2. The CDR3 spans 14 residues. CDR1 is DFQATT and CDR2 is SNEGSKA in the germline V gene (reference sequence). The V gene end was trimmed by 3 bases and the J gene end by 8 bases; junction bases not matched to a gene: 8. The CDR3 region has the DNA TGCAGTGCTAGCATCGCGGGAGGGCCCCATGAGCAGTTCTTC. Its protein product is CSASIAGGPHEQFF.

This clonotype was detected many times. V usage is TRBV29-1 and J usage is TRBJ1-2; D gene unclear. The germline V and J ends were trimmed by 4 bases and 1 base, with 7 bases remaining between them. The CDR3 contains 12 residues. From germline, CDR1 is SQVTM and CDR2 ANQGSEA. CDR3 nucleotide sequence: TGCAGCGTTGCTTGGGATAACTATGGCTACACCTTC. This sequence encodes CSVAWDNYGYTF. Looking up the rest from reference TRBV29-1 and TRBJ1-2 gives the full variable domain: SAVISQKPSRDICQRGTSLTIQCQVDSQVTMMFWYRQQPGQSLTLIATANQGSEATYESGFVIDKFPISRPNLTFSTLTVSNMSPEDSSIYLCSVAWDNYGYTFGSGTRLTVV.

V gene TRBV5-1 combines with J gene TRBJ1-4, with 8 bases lining up with TRBD1. The V gene's germline CDR1 is SGHRS and CDR2 YFSETQ. With V trimmed by 2 bases and J by 10 bases, 16 bases remained unmatched. This CDR3 comprises 17 residues. CDR3: CASSFSPPGQGGGKLFF. The CDR3 DNA sequence: TGCGCCAGCAGCTTTTCCCCCCCTGGACAGGGTGGGGGAAAACTGTTTTTT.

This clonotype was counted between two and nine times. This chain uses TRBV12-3 or TRBV12-4 with TRBJ2-1, with no clear D. The CDR3 spans 12 residues. V was trimmed by 4 bases and J by 10 bases, leaving 11 bases between them. For the CDR3, the DNA is TGTGCCAGCAGTTCCCTTGGGTTAGAGCAGTTCTTC. This translates into CASSSLGLEQFF.

J is TRBJ2-1 and V is TRBV2; TRBD2 matches at 13 bases. Germline assignment: CDR1 SNHLY and CDR2 FYNNEI. The CDR3 totals 16 residues. V was pared by 10 bases and J by 4 bases, with 10 bases of the junction left unmatched. The DNA for the CDR3 is TGTGCCACACACAGGACTAGCGGGAGTAAGTACAATGAGCAGTTCTTC. It is translated as CATHRTSGSKYNEQFF. The complete variable domain, with remaining parts taken from reference TRBV2 and TRBJ2-1, reads EPEVTQTPSHQVTQMGQEVILRCVPISNHLYFYWYRQILGQKVEFLVSFYNNEISEKSEIFDDQFSVERPDGSNFTLKIRSTKLEDSAMYFCATHRTSGSKYNEQFFGPGTRLTVL.

This chain uses TRBV12-3 or TRBV12-4 with TRBJ2-1; 11 nucleotides match TRBD2. V lost 6 bases to trimming and J lost 2 bases; unmatched junction nucleotides: 6. CDR3 length: 16 amino acids. CDR3 in amino acids: CASSLTSGGTYNEQFF. CDR3 nucleotide sequence: TGTGCCAGCAGCTTAACTAGCGGGGGTACCTACAATGAGCAGTTCTTC.

The rearrangement uses TRBV11-2 and TRBJ2-3, with 8 bases fitting TRBD1. The germline V gene has CDR1 SGHAT and CDR2 FQNNGV. This CDR3 is built from 16 residues. The V gene end was trimmed by 1 base and the J gene end by 6 bases; junction bases not matched to a gene: 9. CDR3 protein: CASSLGLDRVTDTQYF. The CDR3 nucleotides are TGTGCCAGCAGCTTAGGTTTGGACAGGGTCACGGATACGCAGTATTTT.

This clonotype was counted at least ten times. The gene calls are TRBV20-1 and TRBJ1-1; tentative D call: TRBD1 (5 bases). The V gene lost 2 bases and the J gene lost 5 bases, with 12 bases spanning the gap. This CDR3 spans 13 amino acids. Germline-derived CDR1 and CDR2 are DFQATT and SNEGSKA (reference sequence). CDR3 sequence reads: CSARKVGDTEAFF. CDR3 coding DNA: TGCAGTGCTAGAAAAGTAGGGGATACTGAAGCTTTCTTT.

At least ten counts were recorded for this clonotype. This rearrangement joins TRBV9 to TRBJ2-3; 13 bases are a match to TRBD2. Trimming removed 3 bases from V and 0 bases from J; junction bases left unmatched: 7. The CDR3 totals 18 residues. Germline CDR1 is SGDLS and CDR2 is YYNGEE. The CDR3 reads CASSAEGLAGTSTDTQYF. The DNA of the CDR3 is TGTGCCAGCAGCGCCGAGGGACTAGCGGGGACGAGCACAGATACGCAGTATTTT.

This clonotype was picked up one time. This rearrangement joins TRBV7-6 to TRBJ2-7; no clear D gene. Trimming removed 8 bases at V and 7 bases at J, with 18 bases between. CDR1 and CDR2 (germline): SGHVS, FNYEAQ. This CDR3 spans 13 amino acids. The CDR3 sequence is CASRLSSYEEQYF. CDR3 in DNA: TGTGCCAGCCGCCTCAGTTCCTACGAGGAGCAGTACTTC. Filled out from reference TRBV7-6 and TRBJ2-7, the complete variable domain reads GAGVSQSPRYKVTKRGQDVALRCDPISGHVSLYWYRQALGQGPEFLTYFNYEAQQDKSGLPNDRFSAERPEGSISTLTIQRTEQRDSAMYRCASRLSSYEEQYFGPGTRLTVT.

This clonotype was seen at least ten times. V gene TRBV20-1 combines with J gene TRBJ2-5, with D possibly being TRBD2 (6 bases). V shed 1 base and J shed 5 bases, with 17 bases lying between them. CDR1 is DFQATT, CDR2 SNEGSKA, per germline (reference sequence). There are 15 residues in the CDR3. The CDR3 nucleotides are TGCAGTGCTAGAGCATTCTTAGCGACTAGTGAGACCCAGTACTTC. As protein: CSARAFLATSETQYF.

This clonotype occurred a few times. This rearrangement joins TRBV15 to TRBJ2-7; D is unresolved. With 5 bases removed from V and 0 bases from J, the gap between germline ends came to 14 bases. Germline values: CDR1 LNHNV, CDR2 YYDKDF (reference sequence). The CDR3 runs 15 residues. The CDR3 here is CATSFGPAPSYEQYF. CDR3 coding DNA: TGTGCCACCAGCTTCGGACCGGCTCCCTCCTACGAGCAGTACTTC.

This sequence joins TRBV15 and TRBJ2-3, with TRBD1 matching 8 bases. With 1 base clipped from V and 6 bases from J, the junction kept 9 bases outside the gene matches. The germline V gene has CDR1 LNHNV and CDR2 YYDKDF (reference sequence). The CDR3 has 16 residues. The CDR3 is CATSRVSGGQTDTQYF. The CDR3 bases are TGTGCCACCAGCAGAGTTTCAGGGGGCCAGACTGATACGCAGTATTTT. The variable domain in full, with the rest retrieved from reference TRBV15 and TRBJ2-3, is DAMVIQNPRYQVTQFGKPVTLSCSQTLNHNVMYWYQQKSSQAPKLLFHYYDKDFNNEADTPDNFQSRRPNTSFCFLDIRSPGLGDTAMYLCATSRVSGGQTDTQYFGPGTRLTVL.

At least ten counts were recorded for this clonotype. The chain employs TRBV11-2 and TRBJ2-3; 8 bases are shared with TRBD2. In germline, CDR1 is SGHAT, CDR2 FQNNGV. Trimming removed 5 bases from V and 3 bases from J; junction bases left unmatched: 10. This CDR3 is built from 16 residues. CDR3 bases: TGTGCCAGCAGCCTCCGTCTAGCGGGCCTGACAGATACGCAGTATTTT. This sequence encodes CASSLRLAGLTDTQYF.

This clonotype was counted a few times. The CDR3 is CASSLWASGQETQYF. The CDR3 nucleotides are TGCGCCAGCAGCTTGTGGGCTAGCGGACAAGAGACCCAGTACTTC. The J gene is TRBJ2-5, the V gene TRBV5-1, with 7 nucleotides matching TRBD2. This CDR3 has 15 amino acids. Germline trimming cut 1 base from V and 2 bases from J; bases unmatched to any gene: 5. CDR1 and CDR2 from the germline V gene are SGHRS and YFSETQ.

This clonotype was observed a handful of times. The chain employs TRBV12-5 and TRBJ2-2, with no clear D. This CDR3 comprises 17 residues. V lost 0 bases, J lost 0 bases, and 11 bases lay in between. Germline V gives CDR1 LGHNT, CDR2 FRNRAP. This CDR3 reads CASGLVKIPANTGELFF. The CDR3 DNA follows: TGTGCTAGTGGTTTGGTAAAAATTCCAGCGAACACCGGGGAGCTGTTTTTT.

The chain recombines TRBV20-1 with TRBJ1-1, with D perhaps TRBD1 (5 bases). Trimming took 1 base from V and 0 from J, leaving 6 bases between them. CDR1 is DFQATT, CDR2 SNEGSKA, per germline (reference sequence). The CDR3 spans 13 residues. CDR3 DNA: TGCAGTGCTAGAGCGGGGGTGAACACTGAAGCTTTCTTT. Protein product: CSARAGVNTEAFF.

Only a few counts were recorded for this clonotype. V gene TRBV20-1 combines with J gene TRBJ2-7; possibly TRBD1 for D (5 bases). This CDR3 has 11 residues. V lost 6 bases to trimming and J lost 7 bases, with 13 bases between them. Germline CDR1 DFQATT, CDR2 SNEGSKA (reference sequence). The CDR3 loop reads CSARVGLEQYF. The CDR3 nucleotides are TGCAGTGCCAGGGTGGGCTTGGAGCAGTACTTC.

Ten or more counts support this clonotype. The V call is TRBV27, the J call TRBJ2-1; 7 nucleotides agree with TRBD2. Germline assignment: CDR1 MNHEY and CDR2 SMNVEV (reference sequence). Trimming took 5 bases from V and 6 from J; bases not matched to a gene: 16. The CDR3 is made up of 17 amino acids. The CDR3 spells CASSRPTSLQTGNEQFF. The DNA of the CDR3 is TGTGCCAGCAGTCGCCCGACTAGCCTTCAAACCGGCAATGAGCAGTTCTTC.

This clonotype has at least ten counts. The CDR3 protein is CASSKHSGTVNEQFF. CDR3 nucleotides: TGTGCCAGCAGCAAGCATAGCGGGACGGTTAATGAGCAGTTCTTC. The rearrangement joins TRBV7-9 to TRBJ2-1; 8 bases are a match to TRBD2. V was clipped by 5 bases and J by 7 bases; unmatched bases: 10. The CDR3 extends over 15 amino acids. Per germline, CDR1 SEHNR and CDR2 FQNEAQ (reference sequence).

V and J are TRBV5-1 and TRBJ1-4; TRBD1 is a possible D gene (5 bases). V lost 7 bases and J lost 5, with 15 bases in between. Germline V gene sequence: CDR1 SGHRS, CDR2 YFSETQ. The CDR3 spans 14 residues. CDR3 bases: TGCGCCAGCGGCCCCTGGCCAGGGAATGAAAAACTGTTTTTT. Protein product: CASGPWPGNEKLFF.

The chain combines TRBV6-1 with TRBJ1-1, with D uncertain. This CDR3 spans 14 amino acids. Germline values: CDR1 MNHNS, CDR2 SASEGT. V shed 4 bases and J shed 0 bases, with 9 bases lying between them. The CDR3 loop reads CASSASRLNTEAFF. The DNA of the CDR3 is TGTGCCAGCAGTGCGAGCAGGTTGAACACTGAAGCTTTCTTT.

The V and J genes are TRBV12-3 or TRBV12-4 and TRBJ2-1, with 7 bases fitting TRBD2. CDR3 length: 16 amino acids. J gave up 2 bases and V 5 bases, and 9 bases lay outside the gene matches. The DNA of the CDR3 is TGTGCCAGCAGTGCCGACCTAGCGGATCCCTACAATGAGCAGTTCTTC. It yields the protein CASSADLADPYNEQFF.

This rearrangement joins TRBV20-1 to TRBJ2-5, with 10 bases identical to TRBD2. Germline CDR1 reads DFQATT; CDR2 reads SNEGSKA (reference sequence). The CDR3 covers 14 residues. V trimming: 2 bases; J trimming: 2 bases; junction bases outside the gene matches: 2. The CDR3 here is CSARKREGQETQYF. In DNA form, the CDR3 reads TGCAGTGCTAGAAAGCGGGAGGGACAAGAGACCCAGTACTTC.

In the case of this clonotype: The junction and the germline gene differ at one end; a read error may be behind it. This chain links TRBV20-1 with TRBJ2-1, with 8 positions matching TRBD2. This CDR3 is built from 17 residues. Germline V lookup: CDR1 DFQATT, CDR2 SNEGSKA (reference sequence). CDR3 nucleotides: TGCTGTGCTAGAGATCCAGCGGGAGTTCAATCCTACAATGAGCAGTTCTTC. Amino acid sequence: CCARDPAGVQSYNEQFF.